Shown below are 21 T cell receptor beta chains from a single sample sequenced in a study of CD8+ T cells in alopecia areata. Reverse transcribed after extraction, RNA yielded cDNA as the sequencing template. Here immunoSEQ multiplex PCR was the method, and the copy in TCRdb shows in-frame clones only, minus some. The sample lists approximately 63,000 clones, roughly 60% occurring once. This sample comprised CD8+ T cells sorted from blood, obtained at week 0. These receptors came from a human donor with alopecia areata.

The CDR3 nucleotides are TGTGCCAGCAGTTACAACGGAGACACAGATACGCAGTATTTT. It encodes CASSYNGDTDTQYF. The chain carries TRBV6-5 and TRBJ2-3; no clear D. The CDR3 is 14 amino acids. Trimming left V 2 bases short and J 2 bases short, with 8 bases between. Germline loops: CDR1 MNHEY, CDR2 SVGAGI.

The table lists this clone with a few counts. In DNA, the CDR3 is TGTGCCAGCAGTTCCCCCGCGGGGGGCACCTACAATGAGCAGTTCTTC. As protein: CASSSPAGGTYNEQFF. The rearrangement links TRBV27 to TRBJ2-1; 8 bases agree with TRBD2. V lost 4 bases and J lost 2; bases outside the gene matches: 7. CDR1 MNHEY and CDR2 SMNVEV come from the germline V gene (reference sequence). This CDR3 contains 16 residues.

The chain recombines TRBV5-6 with TRBJ2-5, with a possible D match to TRBD1 (7 bases). With 4 bases removed from V and 1 base from J, the gap between germline ends came to 14 bases. CDR3 length: 15 residues. From germline, CDR1 is SGHDT and CDR2 YYEEEE. As DNA, the CDR3 is TGTGCCAGCAGCGGAGGGACAGTAATCCAAGAGACCCAGTACTTC. This codes for CASSGGTVIQETQYF.

V is TRBV7-8 and J is TRBJ2-5, with a possible D match to TRBD2 (5 bases). The V gene lost 3 bases and the J gene lost 5 bases, with 13 bases spanning the gap. Looked up from germline, CDR1 is SGHVS and CDR2 is FQNEAQ. This CDR3 comprises 14 residues. For the CDR3, the DNA is TGTGCCAGCAGCTTTGTTTCGGGGTCGGAGACCCAGTACTTC. Encoded protein: CASSFVSGSETQYF.

The chain recombines TRBV7-9 with TRBJ2-2; D not resolved. Germline values: CDR1 SEHNR, CDR2 FQNEAQ (reference sequence). The germline V and J ends were trimmed by 5 bases and 0 bases, with 4 bases remaining between them. The CDR3 loop spans 13 amino acids. Here the CDR3 reads CASSNTNTGELFF. The CDR3 bases are TGTGCCAGCAGCAATACGAACACCGGGGAGCTGTTTTTT.

There are a few counts of this clone. This rearrangement joins TRBV15 to TRBJ2-2; D unresolved. V was cut by 8 bases and J by 2 bases, with 15 bases left in between. Per germline, CDR1 LNHNV and CDR2 YYDKDF (reference sequence). This CDR3 comprises 15 residues. CDR3 protein: CATGEGKYNTGELFF. The CDR3 region has the DNA TGTGCCACCGGGGAAGGGAAGTACAACACCGGGGAGCTGTTTTTT.

Written as DNA, the CDR3 is TGTGCCTGGAGTGCTAGGACAGGGACCCTTACCTACAATGAGCAGTTCTTC. Its translation: CAWSARTGTLTYNEQFF. This sequence joins TRBV30 and TRBJ2-1; 8 bases align to TRBD1. V lost 1 base, J lost 2 bases, and 10 bases stayed unmatched. The CDR3 has 17 amino acids. From germline, CDR1 is GTSNPN and CDR2 SVGIG (reference sequence).

This sequence joins TRBV9 and TRBJ2-7; no clear D. V lost 3 bases and J 5 bases, leaving 21 bases between the germline ends. This CDR3 comprises 16 residues. Germline V gene data show CDR1 as SGDLS and CDR2 as YYNGEE. CDR3 sequence (DNA): TGTGCCAGCAGCGCCCTAGACCCTGACGGATTCGACGAGCAGTACTTC. Translated, it gives CASSALDPDGFDEQYF.

This clone was seen repeatedly, ten times or more. The rearrangement joins TRBV5-5 to TRBJ2-5; 9 positions agree with TRBD1. The V gene's germline CDR1 is SGHKS and CDR2 YYEKEE (reference sequence). The CDR3 runs to 15 residues. The trim removed 3 bases at V and 2 bases at J, leaving 5 bases unmatched. The CDR3 protein is CASSSGQGWQETQYF. The CDR3 coding sequence is TGTGCCAGCAGCTCCGGACAGGGGTGGCAAGAGACCCAGTACTTC.

This rearrangement joins TRBV7-9 to TRBJ2-3; D call uncertain. CDR1 is SEHNR, CDR2 FQNEAQ, per germline (reference sequence). The CDR3 runs 14 residues. With 5 bases removed from V and 6 bases from J, the gap between germline ends came to 15 bases. The CDR3 region has the DNA TGTGCCAGCAGCCCAAAATCTTTGACGGATACGCAGTATTTT. Translating gives CASSPKSLTDTQYF.

A few counts support this clone. The rearrangement joins TRBV5-4 to TRBJ2-7; 11 nucleotides match TRBD1. Trimming at V came to 4 bases and at J to 3 bases, leaving 6 bases not matched to a gene. This CDR3 contains 15 residues. Germline CDR1 and CDR2: SGHNT and YYREEE (reference sequence). This CDR3 is CASSPGQGVSYEQYF. The CDR3 nucleotides read TGTGCCAGCAGCCCGGGACAGGGGGTGAGCTACGAGCAGTACTTC.

This clone showed up just a few times. The rearrangement links TRBV14 to TRBJ1-5, with D maybe TRBD1 (6 bases). The V end was cut by 4 bases, the J end by 7 bases, with 20 bases between. The CDR3 covers 16 residues. Germline loops: CDR1 SGHDN, CDR2 FVKESK. Here the CDR3 DNA reads TGTGCCAGCAGCCGAACCTCCCACAGGGTAGTGCAGCCCCAGCATTTT. Translated, it gives CASSRTSHRVVQPQHF.

This clone was picked up a small number of times. This chain uses TRBV5-5 with TRBJ1-3; tentatively, D is TRBD1 (5 bases). Germline CDR1 is SGHKS and CDR2 is YYEKEE (reference sequence). The CDR3 is 15 residues long. V gave up 0 bases and J gave up 0 bases, with 7 bases separating them. The CDR3 protein is CASSLGQNSGNTIYF. In DNA, the CDR3 is TGTGCCAGCAGCTTGGGACAGAACTCTGGAAACACCATATATTTT. Together with reference TRBV5-5 and TRBJ1-3, the CDR3 gives the full variable domain: DAGVTQSPTHLIKTRGQQVTLRCSPISGHKSVSWYQQVLGQGPQFIFQYYEKEERGRGNFPDRFSARQFPNYSSELNVNALLLGDSALYLCASSLGQNSGNTIYFGEGSWLTVV.

V is TRBV5-7 and J is TRBJ1-5; D is ambiguous. TRBV5-7 is marked as an open reading frame, function uncertain. The CDR3 is made up of 15 amino acids. V lost 4 bases and J 1 base, leaving 12 bases between the germline ends. The DNA for the CDR3 is TGTGCCAGCAGCCTCGGCGCTCGAAGCAATCAGCCCCAGCATTTT. Protein: CASSLGARSNQPQHF.

The V call is TRBV19, the J call TRBJ1-6, with D maybe TRBD1 (5 bases). The CDR3 loop spans 15 amino acids. Trimming stripped 3 bases from V and 9 bases from J, with 15 bases between. CDR1 and CDR2 from the germline V gene are LNHDA and SQIVND (reference sequence). CDR3 DNA sequence: TGTGCCAGTAGTATCTACGGGGGTTCACCTTCACCCCTCCACTTT. Amino acids: CASSIYGGSPSPLHF.

The chain is built from TRBV29-1 and TRBJ1-1; TRBD1 matches at 9 bases. CDR3 length: 15 amino acids. Looked up from germline, CDR1 is SQVTM and CDR2 is ANQGSEA. The J segment lost 5 bases and the V segment lost 3 bases, leaving 10 bases of the junction unmatched. CDR3 DNA sequence: TGCAGCGTTGAGAAACAGGGGGCTCCGACGACTGAAGCTTTCTTT. Translation: CSVEKQGAPTTEAFF. Supplemented by reference TRBV29-1 and TRBJ1-1, the full variable domain reads SAVISQKPSRDICQRGTSLTIQCQVDSQVTMMFWYRQQPGQSLTLIATANQGSEATYESGFVIDKFPISRPNLTFSTLTVSNMSPEDSSIYLCSVEKQGAPTTEAFFGQGTRLTVV.

This clone was detected ten times or more. V and J are TRBV18 and TRBJ2-1; D possibly corresponds to TRBD1 (6 bases). V was cut by 6 bases and J by 0 bases, with 12 bases left in between. There are 15 residues in the CDR3. Germline CDR1 reads KGHSH; CDR2 reads LQKENI. Written as DNA, the CDR3 is TGTGCCAGCTCGACGACAGGAGCCTCCTACAATGAGCAGTTCTTC. Protein sequence: CASSTTGASYNEQFF.

The rearrangement links TRBV6-5 to TRBJ1-1, with D possibly matching TRBD1 (5 bases). Trimming stripped 2 bases from V and 2 bases from J, with 12 bases between. The CDR3 covers 15 residues. Germline CDR1 reads MNHEY; CDR2 reads SVGAGI. The CDR3 DNA follows: TGTGCCAGCAGTTACGAAGGACACTCAAACACTGAAGCTTTCTTT. Encoded protein: CASSYEGHSNTEAFF.

The V and J genes are TRBV4-3 and TRBJ2-3, with D unclear. Germline values: CDR1 LGHNA, CDR2 YSLEER. Trimming stripped 3 bases from V and 4 bases from J, with 17 bases between. CDR3 length: 16 amino acids. The CDR3 DNA follows: TGCGCCAGCAGCCACCCCCGAACCGGGCATCCAGATACGCAGTATTTT. Amino acid sequence: CASSHPRTGHPDTQYF.

This clone has only one observation. The rearrangement joins TRBV5-1 to TRBJ2-3, with D possibly being TRBD2 (5 bases). V was clipped by 4 bases and J by 1 base, with 13 bases between them. The V gene's germline CDR1 is SGHRS and CDR2 YFSETQ. The CDR3 spans 15 residues. The CDR3 nucleotides are TGCGCCAGCAGCCCTAGAGGAGCGGGCACAGATACGCAGTATTTT. Its protein is CASSPRGAGTDTQYF. Looking up the rest from reference TRBV5-1 and TRBJ2-3 gives the full variable domain: KAGVTQTPRYLIKTRGQQVTLSCSPISGHRSVSWYQQTPGQGLQFLFEYFSETQRNKGNFPGRFSGRQFSNSRSEMNVSTLELGDSALYLCASSPRGAGTDTQYFGPGTRLTVL.

This clone came up once. This chain links TRBV30 with TRBJ2-5; D tentatively reads TRBD1 or TRBD2 (6 bases each). Looked up from germline, CDR1 is GTSNPN and CDR2 is SVGIG (reference sequence). The CDR3 has 14 residues. Between the trimmed V and J ends, which lost 2 bases and 4 bases, there was a span of 14 bases. The CDR3 spells CAWSSQQGGETQYF. In DNA, the CDR3 is TGTGCCTGGAGTAGTCAACAGGGAGGAGAGACCCAGTACTTC.